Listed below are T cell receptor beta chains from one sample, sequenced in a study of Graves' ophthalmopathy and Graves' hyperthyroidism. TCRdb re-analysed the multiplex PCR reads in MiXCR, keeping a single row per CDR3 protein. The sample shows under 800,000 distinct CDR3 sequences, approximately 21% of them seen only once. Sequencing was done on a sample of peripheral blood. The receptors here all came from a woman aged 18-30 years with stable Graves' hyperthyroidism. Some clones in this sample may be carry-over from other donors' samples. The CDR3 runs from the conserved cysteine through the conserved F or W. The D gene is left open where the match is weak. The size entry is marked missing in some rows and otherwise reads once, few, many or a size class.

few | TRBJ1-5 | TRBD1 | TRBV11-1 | CASSSLGTDSNQPQHF | TGTGCCAGCAGCTCCCTCGGGACAGATAGCAATCAGCCCCAGCATTTT
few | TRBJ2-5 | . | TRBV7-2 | CASSFQGGGETQYF | TGTGCCAGCAGCTTTCAGGGTGGAGGGGAGACCCAGTACTTC
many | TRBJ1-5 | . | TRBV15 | CATSRDPPVRPSNQPQHF | TGTGCCACCAGCAGAGATCCGCCGGTACGGCCTAGCAATCAGCCCCAGCATTTT
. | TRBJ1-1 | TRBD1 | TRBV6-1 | CASSVPGQGAFF | TGTGCCAGCAGTGTTCCGGGACAGGGCGCTTTCTTT
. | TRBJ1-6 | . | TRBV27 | CASSLVTFGKGISYNSPLHF | TGTGCCAGCAGTCTCGTTACATTTGGGAAAGGCATCTCCTATAATTCACCCCTCCACTTT
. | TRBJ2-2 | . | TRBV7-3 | CASSLWGRYDGELFF | TGTGCCAGCAGCTTATGGGGGCGGTACGACGGGGAGCTGTTTTTT
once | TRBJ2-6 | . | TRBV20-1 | CSAPRDGLSGANVLTF | TGCAGTGCTCCCCGGGACGGACTCTCTGGGGCCAACGTCCTGACTTTC
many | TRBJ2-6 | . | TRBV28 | CASSSTGLSGANVLTF | TGTGCCAGCAGTTCCACAGGGCTTTCTGGGGCCAACGTCCTGACTTTC
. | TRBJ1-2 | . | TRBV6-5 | CASSSDRLVRGYTF | TGTGCCAGCAGTTCCGACAGGTTGGTTCGTGGCTACACCTTC
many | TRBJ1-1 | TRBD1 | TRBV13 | CASSSLDRATEAFF | TGTGCCAGCAGCTCCCTGGACAGGGCCACTGAAGCTTTCTTT
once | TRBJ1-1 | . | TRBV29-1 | CSGKQANTEAFF | TGCAGCGGTAAACAGGCGAACACTGAAGCTTTCTTT
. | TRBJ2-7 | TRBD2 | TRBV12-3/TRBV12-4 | CASSLGLSGGPTYEQYF | TGTGCCAGCAGCTTAGGTTTGAGCGGGGGACCCACCTACGAGCAGTACTTC
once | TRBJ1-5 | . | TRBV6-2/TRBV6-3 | CASSYPADGSNQPQHF | TGTGCCAGCAGTTACCCCGCTGACGGGAGCAATCAGCCCCAGCATTTT
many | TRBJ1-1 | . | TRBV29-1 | CSVEVWVGGTEAFF | TGCAGCGTTGAAGTATGGGTAGGAGGCACTGAAGCTTTCTTT
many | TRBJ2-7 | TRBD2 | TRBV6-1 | CACSRGLAGNTYERYF | TGTGCCTGCTCCAGGGGACTAGCGGGAAATACCTACGAGCGGTACTTC
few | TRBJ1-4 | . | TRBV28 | CASSSRGQYNEKLFF | TGTGCCAGCAGTTCCCGTGGACAGTATAATGAAAAACTGTTTTTT
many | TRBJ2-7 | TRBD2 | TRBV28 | CASRASGDAYEQYF | TGTGCCAGCAGGGCTAGCGGGGACGCCTACGAGCAGTACTTC
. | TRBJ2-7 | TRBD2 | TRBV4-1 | CASSQPGLAYEQYF | TGCGCCAGCAGCCAGCCGGGACTAGCGTACGAGCAGTACTTC
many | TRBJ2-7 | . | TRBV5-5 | CASSLAQGFRSYEQYF | TGTGCCAGCAGCTTGGCCCAGGGGTTCAGGTCCTACGAGCAGTACTTC
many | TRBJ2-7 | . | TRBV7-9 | CASSLLQGSYEQYF | TGTGCCAGCAGCCTCTTACAGGGCTCCTACGAGCAGTACTTC
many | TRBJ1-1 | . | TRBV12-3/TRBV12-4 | CASSTGTFEAFF | TGTGCCAGCAGCACAGGGACTTTTGAAGCTTTCTTT
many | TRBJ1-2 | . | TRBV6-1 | CASTRNPQTQLSYTF | TGTGCCAGCACCCGAAACCCCCAGACCCAGCTGAGCTACACCTTC
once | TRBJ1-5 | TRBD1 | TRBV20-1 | CSAREQGFTQPQHF | TGCAGTGCTAGAGAACAGGGGTTCACTCAGCCCCAGCATTTT
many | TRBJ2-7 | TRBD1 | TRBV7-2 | CASSLAGETGVYEQYF | TGTGCCAGCAGCTTAGCAGGGGAGACAGGGGTGTACGAGCAGTACTTC
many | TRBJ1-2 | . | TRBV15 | CATSPRRGSYGYTF | TGTGCCACCAGCCCAAGGCGGGGTAGCTATGGCTACACCTTC
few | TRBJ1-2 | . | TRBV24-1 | CATSDFSGAVAGYTF | TGTGCCACCAGTGATTTCTCCGGGGCAGTGGCGGGCTACACCTTC
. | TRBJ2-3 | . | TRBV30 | CAWNTLRGPSTDTQYF | TGTGCCTGGAATACCCTGAGGGGACCTAGCACAGATACGCAGTATTTT
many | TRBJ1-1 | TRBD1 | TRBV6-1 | CASSARGTGNTEAFF | TGTGCCAGCAGCGCCCGGGGGACAGGGAACACTGAAGCTTTCTTT
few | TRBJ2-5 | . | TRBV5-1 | CASSFLSNVWETQYF | TGCGCCAGCAGCTTCTTGTCAAATGTATGGGAGACCCAGTACTTC
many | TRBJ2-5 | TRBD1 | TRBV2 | CASSLTGGSRKRQETQYF | TGTGCCAGCAGTCTGACAGGGGGATCTAGGAAGCGGCAAGAGACCCAGTACTTC
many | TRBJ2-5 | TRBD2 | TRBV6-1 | CASSEFAGGASETQYF | TGTGCCAGCAGTGAATTTGCGGGGGGGGCCTCAGAGACCCAGTACTTC
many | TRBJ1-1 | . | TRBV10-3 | CAISQDAATEAFF | TGTGCCATCAGTCAGGACGCCGCTACTGAAGCTTTCTTT
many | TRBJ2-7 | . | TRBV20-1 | CSASWGGEQYF | TGCAGTGCTAGTTGGGGCGGTGAGCAGTACTTC
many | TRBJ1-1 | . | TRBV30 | CAWSSGETEAFF | TGTGCCTGGAGTTCGGGAGAGACTGAAGCTTTCTTT
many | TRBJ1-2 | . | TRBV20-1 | CSARSGYGYTF | TGCAGTGCTAGATCCGGCTATGGCTACACCTTC
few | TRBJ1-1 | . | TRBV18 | CASSPPVGGNTEAFF | TGTGCCAGCTCACCACCGGTGGGCGGAAACACTGAAGCTTTCTTT
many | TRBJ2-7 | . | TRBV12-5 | CASGFGQGVGEQYF | .
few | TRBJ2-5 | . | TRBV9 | CASSVGWAAEETQYF | TGTGCCAGCAGCGTAGGATGGGCAGCAGAAGAGACCCAGTACTTC
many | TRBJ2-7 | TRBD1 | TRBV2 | CASKNRDRTYEQYF | TGTGCCAGCAAGAACCGGGACAGAACCTACGAGCAGTACTTC
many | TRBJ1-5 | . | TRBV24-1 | CATSDLGRGGNQPQHF | TGTGCCACCAGTGATTTGGGCAGGGGTGGGAATCAGCCCCAGCATTTT
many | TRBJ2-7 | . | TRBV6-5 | CASSYSTVYEQYF | TGTGCCAGCAGTTACTCGACCGTCTACGAGCAGTACTTC
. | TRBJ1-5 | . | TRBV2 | CASSDDRTGRQPQHF | TGTGCCAGCAGTGACGACCGTACAGGACGTCAGCCCCAGCATTTT
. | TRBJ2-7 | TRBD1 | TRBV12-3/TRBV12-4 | CASSLEGTVYEHYF | TGTGCCAGCAGTTTAGAAGGGACAGTGTACGAGCACTACTTC
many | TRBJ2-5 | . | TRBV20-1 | CSATLGARETQYF | TGCAGTGCTACCCTAGGGGCTCGAGAGACCCAGTACTTC
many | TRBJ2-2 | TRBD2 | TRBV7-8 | CASSPGLAGGELFF | TGTGCCAGCAGCCCGGGACTAGCCGGCGGGGAGCTGTTTTTT
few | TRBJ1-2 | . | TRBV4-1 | CASSEPRANGYTF | TGCGCCAGCAGCGAACCAAGAGCTAATGGCTACACCTTC
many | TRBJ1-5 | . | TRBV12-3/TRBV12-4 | CASSFGNQPQHF | TGTGCCAGCAGTTTTGGCAATCAGCCCCAGCATTTT
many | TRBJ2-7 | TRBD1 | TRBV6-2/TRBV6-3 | CASSSGDRVYYEQYF | TGTGCCAGCAGTAGTGGCGACAGGGTCTACTACGAGCAGTACTTC
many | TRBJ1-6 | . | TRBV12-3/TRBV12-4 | CASSPGTPANSPLHF | TGTGCCAGCAGCCCCGGGACACCGGCGAATTCACCCCTCCACTTT
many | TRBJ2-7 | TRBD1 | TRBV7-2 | CASTIGQGGYEQYF | TGTGCCAGCACCATCGGACAGGGGGGATACGAGCAGTACTTC
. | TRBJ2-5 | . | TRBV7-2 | CASSLEWPYQETQYF | TGTGCCAGCAGCTTAGAATGGCCGTACCAAGAGACCCAGTACTTC
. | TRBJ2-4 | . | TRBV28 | CASRSAGITKNIQYF | TGTGCCAGCAGGTCAGCAGGGATCACCAAAAACATTCAGTACTTC
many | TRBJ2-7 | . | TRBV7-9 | CASSSSGTDSYEQYF | TGTGCCAGCAGCTCCTCCGGGACCGATTCCTACGAGCAGTACTTC
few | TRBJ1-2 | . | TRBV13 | CASSPRGVSYTF | TGTGCCAGCAGCCCACGAGGGGTTAGCTACACCTTC
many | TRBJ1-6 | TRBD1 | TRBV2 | CASGVDRLNSPLHF | TGTGCCAGCGGGGTGGACAGGTTGAATTCACCCCTCCACTTT
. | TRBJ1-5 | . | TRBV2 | CASMINGDQPQHF | TGTGCCAGCATGATCAACGGTGATCAGCCCCAGCATTTT
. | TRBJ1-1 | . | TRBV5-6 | CASSLGRLTEAFF | TGTGCCAGCAGCTTGGGCAGGCTCACTGAAGCTTTCTTT
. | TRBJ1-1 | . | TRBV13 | CASSMGRLLGEAFF | TGTGCCAGCAGCATGGGACGGCTTTTGGGCGAAGCTTTCTTT
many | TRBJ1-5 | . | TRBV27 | CASSFTGSGNQPQHF | TGTGCCAGCAGTTTTACAGGGTCGGGGAATCAGCCCCAGCATTTT
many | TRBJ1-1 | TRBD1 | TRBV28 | CASSFPGGTEAFF | TGTGCCAGCAGCTTCCCAGGGGGGACTGAAGCTTTCTTT